These 7 T cell receptor beta chains were sequenced from one sample in a study of blood T cell repertoires in COVID-19. Using immunoSEQ multiplex PCR, the repertoire was profiled, and TCRdb retains in-frame clones only, with some absent. The sample holds roughly 280,000 clones, roughly 90% seen once. Sequenced input: peripheral blood. The source is a woman in her forties or fifties who had recovered from COVID-19.

This clone has a single count. The CDR3 is CATTSGVVRGTQYF. The CDR3 nucleotides read TGTGCCACCACCAGCGGGGTGGTCAGAGGTACGCAGTATTTT. The chain carries TRBV15 and TRBJ2-3; 7 bases are shared with TRBD2. This CDR3 is 14 amino acids long. Germline V gene data show CDR1 as LNHNV and CDR2 as YYDKDF (reference sequence). V lost 7 bases and J lost 8; bases outside the gene matches: 12.

The CDR3 spells CASSSYSGTFGEKLFF. CDR3 nucleotides: TGTGCCAGCAGCTCTTATTCCGGGACATTCGGTGAAAAACTGTTTTTT. The chain links TRBV5-5 to TRBJ1-4; possible D gene TRBD1, 6 bases. This CDR3 contains 16 residues. Germline loops: CDR1 SGHKS, CDR2 YYEKEE (reference sequence). Trimming cost V 3 bases and J 7 bases, with 19 bases left between them.

The V and J genes are TRBV29-1 and TRBJ1-1; maybe TRBD1 (5 bases). This CDR3 contains 15 residues. Germline V gene lookup returns CDR1 SQVTM and CDR2 ANQGSEA. Trimming stripped 5 bases from V and 6 bases from J, with 22 bases between. The CDR3 protein is CSVLTAGPGRPEAFF. The DNA of the CDR3 is TGCAGCGTTCTAACTGCAGGGCCCGGTCGGCCTGAAGCTTTCTTT.

This clone was seen a single time. The chain recombines TRBV11-1 with TRBJ2-7; 7 bases align to TRBD2. Germline CDR1 is SGHAT and CDR2 is FQDESV (reference sequence). The J segment lost 4 bases and the V segment lost 2 bases, leaving 5 bases of the junction unmatched. The length of the CDR3 is 14 residues. DNA of the CDR3: TGTGCCAGCAGCTTATCACTAGCGTCGTACGAGCAGTACTTC. This sequence encodes CASSLSLASYEQYF. The whole variable domain, filled in from reference TRBV11-1 and TRBJ2-7, reads EAEVAQSPRYKITEKSQAVAFWCDPISGHATLYWYRQILGQGPELLVQFQDESVVDDSQLPKDRFSAERLKGVDSTLKIQPAELGDSAMYLCASSLSLASYEQYFGPGTRLTVT.

This chain uses TRBV28 with TRBJ2-1; 8 bases fit TRBD1. The J segment lost 3 bases and the V segment lost 8 bases, leaving 9 bases of the junction unmatched. The CDR3 loop spans 15 amino acids. CDR1 is MDHEN and CDR2 is SYDVKM in the germline V gene. Here the CDR3 reads CASSPGTGYYNEQFF. CDR3 DNA: TGTGCCAGCTCTCCCGGGACAGGCTACTACAATGAGCAGTTCTTC.

The rearrangement uses TRBV5-6 and TRBJ2-1; 7 bases fit TRBD2. The CDR3 is 13 residues long. From germline, CDR1 is SGHDT and CDR2 YYEEEE. With 1 base clipped from V and 10 bases from J, the junction kept 5 bases outside the gene matches. In nucleotides, the CDR3 is TGTGCCAGCAGCTTGTACCCAGCGGGAGAGCAGTTCTTC. Its translation is CASSLYPAGEQFF.

Written as DNA, the CDR3 is TGTGCCAGCAGCTTAAATAAGGGGCAGCCCCAGCATTTT. Amino acids: CASSLNKGQPQHF. This rearrangement joins TRBV11-1 to TRBJ1-5, with D tentatively TRBD1 (5 bases). Germline CDR1 and CDR2: SGHAT and FQDESV (reference sequence). V lost 2 bases, J lost 7 bases, and 9 bases lay in between. CDR3 size: 13 residues. Drawing the rest from reference TRBV11-1 and TRBJ1-5, the complete variable domain is EAEVAQSPRYKITEKSQAVAFWCDPISGHATLYWYRQILGQGPELLVQFQDESVVDDSQLPKDRFSAERLKGVDSTLKIQPAELGDSAMYLCASSLNKGQPQHFGDGTRLSIL.